This T cell receptor (beta chain) was recorded in a study of blood T cell repertoires in COVID-19. Germline lookup yields CDR1 SEHNR and CDR2 FQNEAQ (reference sequence). The ends were cut back, 3 bases at V and 3 bases at J, with 15 bases in the middle. This CDR3 comprises 16 residues. Authors' methods: How many nucleated cells were present was estimated from reference gene primer amplification. Sequenced by immunoSEQ multiplex PCR; TCRdb stores in-frame clones only, minus some. For V, J and clone size, that table is used; D and trimming come from the DNA. The sample has over 150,000 clones, just under 85% seen once.

Sequencing was carried out using peripheral blood. The receptor's source is a woman aged 60-75 years with acute or convalescent COVID-19. The genes are TRBV7-9 and TRBJ1-3; weak D call: TRBD1 (5 bases). As DNA, the CDR3 is TGTGCCAGCAGCTTGCTCGGGGGTGTGAGTGGAAACACCATATATTTT. Its translation is CASSLLGGVSGNTIYF.